The rows below give T cell receptor beta chains drawn from one sample of a study of Ad26.COV2.S vaccination and SARS-CoV-2 variants. The table came from immunoSEQ multiplex PCR; TCRdb's copy has only in-frame clones and leaves some out. Of 200,000 to 300,000 clones in the sample, 88% were seen once. The material was peripheral blood, obtained in a trial of Ad26.COV2.S vaccine versus placebo. These receptors all stem from a person between 18 and 60 years old who received the Ad26.COV2.S COVID-19 vaccine or a placebo. Each CDR3 is given with its conserved first and last residue. D genes are given only for firm matches. The listing skips clone size in some rows; elsewhere it reads once, few, many or a size class.

TRBJ2-7 TRBV29-1 TRBD2 . 13 TGCAGCGTTAGCGGGGGGCCTTCCTACGAGCAGTACTTC CSVSGGPSYEQYF
TRBJ1-1 TRBV9 . . 14 TGTGCCAGCAGCGTAGACCCAGGGTTGACTGAAGCTTTCTTT CASSVDPGLTEAFF
TRBJ2-1 TRBV4-2 . . 16 TGTGCCAGCAGCCAAGGGGTCGGCGGGACCTCCAATGAGCAGTTCTTC CASSQGVGGTSNEQFF
TRBJ2-7 TRBV27 TRBD2 . 15 TGTGCCAGCAGCTTCGCCTCTGGCGGGGGGTACGAGCAGTACTTC CASSFASGGGYEQYF
TRBJ2-1 TRBV6-1 TRBD2 . 15 TGTGCCAGCAGTGAAGCGCCCGGGGGGGGCAATGAGCAGTTCTTC CASSEAPGGGNEQFF
TRBJ2-3 TRBV7-2 . . 12 TGTGCCAGCAGCTTTAATACAGATACGCAGTATTTT CASSFNTDTQYF
TRBJ2-7 TRBV28 . . 14 TGTGCCAGCAGTTTTGGGGGGGGCGTCCACGAGCAGTACTTC CASSFGGGVHEQYF
TRBJ1-2 TRBV19 . . 14 TGTGCCAGTAGTACCACCGGGACCCAGTATGGCTACACCTTC CASSTTGTQYGYTF
TRBJ2-3 TRBV19 . . 15 TGTGCCAGTACCTCGACTCCTTCTAGCACAGATACGCAGTATTTT CASTSTPSSTDTQYF
TRBJ2-3 TRBV28 . . 15 TGTGCCAGCAGTTTGGGGCAGGCCCTCACAGATACGCAGTATTTT CASSLGQALTDTQYF
TRBJ2-2 TRBV19 . . 14 TGTGCCAGTAGTACAACACGGAACACCGGGGAGCTGTTTTTT CASSTTRNTGELFF
TRBJ2-7 TRBV29-1 . . 12 TGCAGCGTTACGACTAGCTCCTACGAGCAGTACTTC CSVTTSSYEQYF
TRBJ2-7 TRBV3-1/TRBV3-2 . . 15 TGTGCCAGCAGCCCGACCGGGACTTACTCCTACGAGCAGTACTTC CASSPTGTYSYEQYF
TRBJ2-6 TRBV14 . . 14 TGTGCCAGCAGCCTTAGCTCTGGGGCCAACGTCCTGACTTTC CASSLSSGANVLTF
TRBJ1-3 TRBV4-1 . . 14 TGCGCCAGCAGCCGAGGGACGGGGGGAAACACCATATATTTT CASSRGTGGNTIYF
TRBJ2-5 TRBV6-2/TRBV6-3 TRBD2 . 16 TGTGCCAGCAGCGATTACGGACTAGAGGGCAGAGAGACCCAGTACTTC CASSDYGLEGRETQYF
TRBJ2-1 TRBV27 . . 14 TGTGCCAGCAGTCCCGAACTCAATAGGGATGAGCAGTTCTTC CASSPELNRDEQFF
TRBJ2-7 TRBV6-1 TRBD1 . 14 TGTGCCAGCAGTGAAACAGGGGGCTCCTACGAGCAGTACTTC CASSETGGSYEQYF
TRBJ1-5 TRBV28 . . 17 TGTGCCAGCAGCCCCCCCCGAGGTGGGGGAGGCAATCAGCCCCAGCATTTT CASSPPRGGGGNQPQHF
TRBJ2-5 TRBV6-1 TRBD2 few 17 TGTGCCAGCAGTGCCCGGATAGGGAGGGGAGGGCAAGAGACCCAGTACTTC CASSARIGRGGQETQYF
TRBJ1-2 TRBV10-3 . . 14 TGTGCCATCAGTGAGTTCTCCGATCCCGAGGGCTACACCTTC CAISEFSDPEGYTF
TRBJ1-4 TRBV19 . . 15 TGTGCCAGTAGTATAGACGGGACAACGAATGAAAAACTGTTTTTT CASSIDGTTNEKLFF
TRBJ1-2 TRBV28 . . 15 TGTGCCAGCAGCCCCTTAGGGACGATGGACTATGGCTACACCTTC CASSPLGTMDYGYTF
TRBJ1-3 TRBV9 . . 15 TGTGCCAGCAGCGTAGAGGGGACGGCTGGAAACACCATATATTTT CASSVEGTAGNTIYF
TRBJ1-2 TRBV12-3/TRBV12-4 . once 13 TGTGCCAGCAGTTTAAGCAGGGACTATGGCTACACCTTC CASSLSRDYGYTF
TRBJ2-3 TRBV7-3 TRBD2 . 22 TGTCCCAGCAGCTTAAGGGGGGCGAGACAGGGCGGGACTAGCGGGGAACCAGATACGCAGTATTTT CPSSLRGARQGGTSGEPDTQYF
TRBJ2-5 TRBV3-1/TRBV3-2 . . 15 TGTGCCAGCAGCCAAGATGGTAGGACACTCCGCACCCAGTACTTC CASSQDGRTLRTQYF
TRBJ2-3 TRBV6-1 . . 15 TGTGCCAGCAGTGAAATGGGCGGTGGCACAGATACGCAGTATTTT CASSEMGGGTDTQYF
TRBJ1-5 TRBV19 . . 14 TGTGCCAGTTCTACCTGGGGGCGCAATCAGCCCCAGCATTTT CASSTWGRNQPQHF
TRBJ2-2 TRBV5-1 . . 15 TGCGCCAGCGGCGAAGGGGCCGGGGACACCGGGGAGCTGTTTTTT CASGEGAGDTGELFF
TRBJ1-2 TRBV6-5 . . 16 TGTGCCAGCAGTTTTGACCGGACCCAAGCTAACTATGGCTACACCTTC CASSFDRTQANYGYTF
TRBJ2-6 TRBV5-1 . once 16 TGCGCCAGCAGCTTGTCGAGAGACTCTGGGGCCAACGTCCTGACTTTC CASSLSRDSGANVLTF
TRBJ2-3 TRBV9 . once 12 TGTGCCAGCAGCGTTTCCACAGATACGCAGTATTTT CASSVSTDTQYF
TRBJ2-3 TRBV27 . once 14 TGTGCCAGCGGGCTAATGGGGAGTGGAGATACGCAGTATTTT CASGLMGSGDTQYF
TRBJ2-3 TRBV15 TRBD2 . 14 TGTGCCACCCTCATCCGGGGGGGTTGCGATACGCAGTATTTT CATLIRGGCDTQYF
TRBJ2-3 TRBV3-1/TRBV3-2 TRBD2 . 19 TGTGCCAGCAGCCAGGGACTAGCGTCAGGACGGGTGAGGCCAGATACGCAGTATTTT CASSQGLASGRVRPDTQYF
TRBJ2-3 TRBV19 . . 14 TGTGCCAGTAGTACGGACTATAGCACAGATACGCAGTATTTT CASSTDYSTDTQYF
TRBJ1-1 TRBV30 . . 12 TGTGCCTGGAGTGGCAGAAACACTGAAGCTTTCTTT CAWSGRNTEAFF
TRBJ2-3 TRBV7-2 . . 16 TGTGCCAGCAGCCCGCCGGCCCACCCGCTAGCAGATACGCAGTATTTT CASSPPAHPLADTQYF
TRBJ2-7 TRBV27 TRBD2 . 15 TGTGCCAGCAGCCGCGGGGGGCTAATAGCCTACGAGCAGTACTTC CASSRGGLIAYEQYF
TRBJ1-1 TRBV7-4 . . 13 TGTGCCAGCAGTCGGGACGGCGACACTGAAGCTTTCTTT CASSRDGDTEAFF
TRBJ1-5 TRBV19 . . 13 TGTGCCAGTAAGGTAGCAGGGGACCAGCCCCAGCATTTT CASKVAGDQPQHF
TRBJ2-1 TRBV5-6 TRBD2 . 18 TGTGCCAGCAGCGCCTCCGGGACTACCCACCACGCATACAATGAGCAGTTCTTC CASSASGTTHHAYNEQFF
TRBJ2-1 TRBV19 TRBD2 . 20 TGTGCCAGTAGCGAAAATTCCGGGACTAGCGGACGGTCGCCAATTCTGGAGCAGTTCTTC CASSENSGTSGRSPILEQFF
TRBJ2-2 TRBV28 TRBD2 . 17 TGTGCCAGCAGCCAACCCACTAGCGGGAGATCCACCGGGGAGCTGTTTTTT CASSQPTSGRSTGELFF
TRBJ2-7 TRBV5-4 TRBD1 . 16 TGTGCCAGCAGCTGGCCCCACGCAGGGGGCTCCTACGAGCAGTACTTC CASSWPHAGGSYEQYF
TRBJ2-4 TRBV4-3 . . 16 TGCGCCAGCAGCCAAGGAACACTAATAGCCAAAAACATTCAGTACTTC CASSQGTLIAKNIQYF
TRBJ1-4 TRBV27 . once 14 TGTGCCAGCAGGATCACCGGGAATCATGAAAAACTGTTTTTT CASRITGNHEKLFF
TRBJ2-7 TRBV10-3 . . 13 TGTGCCATCAGAGGGCAGGGAAAAAACGAGCAGTACTTC CAIRGQGKNEQYF
TRBJ1-4 TRBV5-4 TRBD1 . 14 TGTGCCAGCAGCCGACAGGGGGCATTTGAAAAACTGTTTTTT CASSRQGAFEKLFF
TRBJ2-7 TRBV27 TRBD1 . 14 TGTGCCAGCAGTTTATCGGTTGAGGGGGCGGAACAGTACTTC CASSLSVEGAEQYF
TRBJ2-1 TRBV19 . . 13 TGTGCCACCTCCCCCTACTGGGGGGATGAGCAGTTCTTC CATSPYWGDEQFF
TRBJ2-2 TRBV10-3 . . 12 TGTGCCATGCGGCGGGATACCGGGGAGCTGTTTTTT CAMRRDTGELFF